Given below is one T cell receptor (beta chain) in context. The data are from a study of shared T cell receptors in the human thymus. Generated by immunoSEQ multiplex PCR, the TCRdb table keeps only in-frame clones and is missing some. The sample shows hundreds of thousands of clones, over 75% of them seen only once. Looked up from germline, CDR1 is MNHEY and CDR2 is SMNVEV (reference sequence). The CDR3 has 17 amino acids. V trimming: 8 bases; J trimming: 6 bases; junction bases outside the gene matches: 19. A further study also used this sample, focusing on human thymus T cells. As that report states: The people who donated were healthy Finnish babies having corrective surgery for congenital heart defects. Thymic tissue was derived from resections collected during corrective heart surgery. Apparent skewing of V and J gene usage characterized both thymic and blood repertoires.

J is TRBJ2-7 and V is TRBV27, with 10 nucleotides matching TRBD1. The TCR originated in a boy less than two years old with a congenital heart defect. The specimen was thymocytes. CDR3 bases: TGTGCCAGCTTCAACTTCGGGACAGGGGTTTCCCCCTCCGAGCAGTACTTC. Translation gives CASFNFGTGVSPSEQYF.